This T cell receptor (beta chain) was documented in a study of OX40 agonist ivuxolimab in advanced cancers. About the research overall: Patients were dosed intravenously with ivuxolimab at 0.01 to 10 mg/kg every 2 weeks. Past anti-PD-1, anti-PD-L1 or anti-CTLA-4 therapy was accepted, and 40% to 45% had received some.

Trimming cost V 10 bases and J 0 bases, with 18 bases left between them. The CDR3 consists of 15 residues. The germline CDR1 and CDR2 sequences are ENHRY and SYGVKD. Using immunoSEQ multiplex PCR, the repertoire was profiled, and TCRdb retains in-frame clones only, with some absent. The data show about 81,000 clones, with under 95% seen just once and 13% to 15% held by the top ten. The rearrangement uses TRBV10-3 and TRBJ1-1; tentatively, D is TRBD1 (5 bases). This sample comprised CD4+ or CD8+ T cells sorted from blood, obtained in a trial of the OX40 agonist ivuxolimab. This clonotype originated in an adult with an advanced solid tumor such as melanoma, head and neck, liver or kidney cancer. The CDR3 protein is CATYPGEAVNTEAFF. CDR3 coding DNA: TGTGCCACCTACCCGGGGGAGGCAGTGAACACTGAAGCTTTCTTT.